This TCR beta chain was sequenced during a study of cytomegalovirus exposure and HLA in healthy donors. The study, taken as a whole, reports: Accurate prediction of most subjects' HLA-A and HLA-B alleles from TCR beta sequences was reported. Common viral pathogens seemed, in a later analysis, to connect with several of the most significant clusters. Compared with the roughly 700-donor mean, an Asian-associated ancestry cluster reportedly had fewer N-insertions, according to a later analysis. Available immune exposure information covered CMV serostatus only.

The germline CDR1 and CDR2 sequences are SGHKS and YYEKEE (reference sequence). The CDR3 is made up of 16 amino acids. Trimming at V came to 5 bases and at J to 4 bases, leaving 11 bases not matched to a gene. Primers: 60 Vbeta forward and 13 Jbeta reverse. TCRdb's copy holds only in-frame clones and misses some; the assay was immunoSEQ multiplex PCR. This table holds around 170,000 clones, 75% to 90% found once. Regarding this clone: Its antigen is currently unknown.

The specimen was PBMCs. The source of this sequence is a woman between 50 and 59 years old in good health and CMV-seropositive. The chain recombines TRBV5-5 with TRBJ1-5; TRBD1 matches 8 bases. This CDR3 is CASRPGQGAENQPQHF. CDR3 DNA sequence: TGTGCCAGCAGACCCGGACAGGGCGCTGAGAATCAGCCCCAGCATTTT.